Each of the 29 T cell receptor beta chains below was sequenced from the same sample in a study of blood T cell repertoires in COVID-19. Generated by immunoSEQ multiplex PCR, the TCRdb table keeps only in-frame clones and is missing some. The sample carries about 260,000 clones, about 85% recorded once. The sequenced sample was peripheral blood. These receptors were taken from a man between 60 and 70 years old who had recovered from COVID-19.

V is TRBV28 and J is TRBJ2-1; a weak D match, TRBD2 (6 bases). Germline CDR1 reads MDHEN; CDR2 reads SYDVKM. This CDR3 region has 15 residues. The V end lost 4 bases, the J end lost 9 bases, and 19 bases lay between the germline ends. This CDR3 is CASSSSGTIGGEQFF. CDR3 DNA: TGTGCCAGCAGTTCCTCCGGGACCATCGGGGGTGAGCAGTTCTTC.

This rearrangement joins TRBV24-1 to TRBJ2-1; the match to TRBD1 covers 9 bases. Germline assignment: CDR1 KGHDR and CDR2 SFDVKD. The CDR3 has 16 residues. Trimming cost V 5 bases and J 6 bases; bases outside gene matches: 10. CDR3 protein: CATSGQGGTGFNEQFF. CDR3 coding DNA: TGTGCCACCAGTGGCCAGGGGGGGACAGGGTTCAATGAGCAGTTCTTC.

V and J are TRBV5-4 and TRBJ1-4, with TRBD1 matching 8 bases. Per the germline V gene, CDR1 is SGHNT and CDR2 is YYREEE (reference sequence). The CDR3 runs to 16 residues. V shed 0 bases, J shed 4 bases, and the junction held 5 bases outside the gene matches. The CDR3 DNA reads as TGTGCCAGCAGCTTGGGGACAGGGTGGGGTAATGAAAAACTGTTTTTT. Its translation: CASSLGTGWGNEKLFF.

J is TRBJ2-7 and V is TRBV27; D is perhaps TRBD2 (7 bases). Germline V CDR1 and CDR2: MNHEY, SMNVEV (reference sequence). V lost 3 bases to trimming and J lost 5 bases, with 17 bases between them. The CDR3 is made up of 15 amino acids. The CDR3 loop reads CASSLAGGRRDEQYF. CDR3 coding DNA: TGTGCCAGCAGTTTGGCCGGGGGGCGACGCGACGAGCAGTACTTC.

The chain couples TRBV27 to TRBJ1-4; TRBD1 matches at 10 bases. Germline CDR1 is MNHEY and CDR2 is SMNVEV (reference sequence). J gave up 6 bases and V 6 bases, and 10 bases lay outside the gene matches. The CDR3 consists of 16 residues. DNA of the CDR3: TGTGCCAGCAGCCGAACGGGACAGGGGTTGGATGAAAAACTGTTTTTT. Its translation: CASSRTGQGLDEKLFF.

In this sample, this clone turned up many times. Other DNA sequences in this specimen translate into the identical CDR3. This chain connects TRBV28 to TRBJ1-1; a possible D gene is TRBD1 (6 bases). V was shortened by 6 bases and J by 2 bases, with 13 bases between the two germline ends. Germline values: CDR1 MDHEN, CDR2 SYDVKM. The CDR3 consists of 14 residues. The CDR3 nucleotides read TGTGCCAGCAGCCCAGGGGCTCTCAACACTGAAGCTTTCTTT. Protein sequence: CASSPGALNTEAFF.

This chain uses TRBV6-1 with TRBJ2-2; D may be TRBD2 (5 bases). Trimming stripped 1 base from V and 5 bases from J, with 11 bases between. Germline CDR1 and CDR2: MNHNS and SASEGT. The CDR3 runs 15 residues. CDR3 nucleotides: TGTGCCAGCAGTGAAGGTGGCAGCGGAACCGGGGAGCTGTTTTTT. Protein product: CASSEGGSGTGELFF.

This clone was seen once. The chain carries TRBV23-1 and TRBJ1-5; a weak D match, TRBD1 (6 bases). TRBV23-1 is classed as an ORF, of uncertain function. The CDR3 extends over 17 amino acids. V was cut by 0 bases and J by 4 bases, with 16 bases left in between. CDR3 sequence reads: CASSQSRTEIKNQPQHF. For the CDR3, the DNA is TGCGCCAGCAGTCAATCGAGGACAGAAATTAAGAATCAGCCCCAGCATTTT.

The chain has TRBV19 and TRBJ1-6; 7 nucleotides line up with TRBD1. The trim removed 1 base at V and 7 bases at J, leaving 4 bases unmatched. Germline CDR1 reads LNHDA; CDR2 reads SQIVND (reference sequence). This CDR3 is built from 15 residues. This CDR3 reads CASSIVGRGNSPLHF. The DNA for the CDR3 is TGTGCCAGTAGTATAGTCGGCAGGGGGAATTCACCCCTCCACTTT.

V usage is TRBV5-8 and J usage is TRBJ2-6, with D possibly TRBD1 on 5 matching bases. The germline gives CDR1 SGHTS, CDR2 YDEGEE. The CDR3 spans 16 residues. V dropped 0 bases and J dropped 0 bases, with 7 bases sitting between them. CDR3 sequence: CASSLGQTSGANVLTF. The CDR3 DNA reads as TGTGCCAGCAGCTTGGGACAGACCTCTGGGGCCAACGTCCTGACTTTC.

CDR3 in amino acids: CASSKSDSNLNQPQHF. The CDR3, as DNA: TGTGCCAGCTCAAAATCTGACAGCAACCTCAATCAGCCCCAGCATTTT. The chain carries TRBV18 and TRBJ1-5; D possibly corresponds to TRBD1 (5 bases). The V gene's germline CDR1 is KGHSH and CDR2 LQKENI. CDR3 size: 16 residues. Trimming left V 5 bases short and J 3 bases short, with 17 bases between. The full variable domain, its missing parts supplied by reference TRBV18 and TRBJ1-5, is NAGVMQNPRHLVRRRGQEARLRCSPMKGHSHVYWYRQLPEEGLKFMVYLQKENIIDESGMPKERFSAEFPKEGPSILRIQQVVRGDSAAYFCASSKSDSNLNQPQHFGDGTRLSIL.

This clone was detected once. The J gene is TRBJ1-2, the V gene TRBV9; TRBD1 is a possible D gene (6 bases). The CDR3 covers 14 residues. Germline loops: CDR1 SGDLS, CDR2 YYNGEE. V was clipped by 2 bases and J by 0 bases, with 8 bases between them. CDR3 bases: TGTGCCAGCAGCGTGGGGACAACTAACTATGGCTACACCTTC. This gives the protein CASSVGTTNYGYTF.

In nucleotides, the CDR3 is TGTGCCAGCAGCGAGGCCCCGGACAGGGGGAGGAACGAGCAGTACTTC. Translation gives CASSEAPDRGRNEQYF. The chain has TRBV9 and TRBJ2-7; 10 bases line up with TRBD1. This CDR3 contains 16 residues. CDR1 is SGDLS, CDR2 YYNGEE, per germline. V shed 3 bases and J 5 bases; nucleotides not matched to a gene: 11.

The gene calls are TRBV11-2 and TRBJ1-2; D perhaps matches TRBD1 (6 bases). The V and J ends lost 4 bases and 8 bases respectively, with 17 bases between them. The CDR3 contains 14 residues. Germline V gene data show CDR1 as SGHAT and CDR2 as FQNNGV. CDR3 amino acids: CASSSATGVGGYTF. CDR3 sequence (DNA): TGTGCCAGCAGCTCCGCGACAGGTGTAGGGGGCTACACCTTC.

The J gene is TRBJ2-1, the V gene TRBV7-8; 8 bases are a match to TRBD1. Germline CDR1 reads SGHVS; CDR2 reads FQNEAQ. CDR3 size: 14 residues. Trimming removed 3 bases from V and 2 bases from J; junction bases left unmatched: 0. The CDR3, as DNA: TGTGCCAGCAGCTTCAGGGGGCCCTACAATGAGCAGTTCTTC. Translating gives CASSFRGPYNEQFF.

This clone was seen a single time. V usage is TRBV19 and J usage is TRBJ2-7, with TRBD2 as a possible D gene (7 bases). This CDR3 comprises 14 residues. In germline, CDR1 is LNHDA, CDR2 SQIVND (reference sequence). V lost 3 bases and J lost 6, with 15 bases in between. The CDR3 sequence: CASSIGGRLGEQYF. CDR3 in DNA: TGTGCCAGTAGTATCGGGGGGCGCTTGGGCGAGCAGTACTTC.

This clone has a single count. The J gene is TRBJ2-2, the V gene TRBV10-1, with TRBD1 matching over 7 bases. The length of the CDR3 is 15 residues. Per germline, CDR1 WNHNN and CDR2 SYGVQD (reference sequence). The trim removed 6 bases at V and 7 bases at J, leaving 11 bases unmatched. This CDR3 reads CASSFNRGVGGELFF. The CDR3 DNA sequence: TGCGCCAGCAGCTTCAACAGGGGCGTGGGCGGGGAGCTGTTTTTT.

The J gene is TRBJ2-2, the V gene TRBV27; 11 bases map to TRBD2. CDR1 is MNHEY and CDR2 is SMNVEV in the germline V gene (reference sequence). After removal of 5 bases from V and 1 base from J, the junction contained 6 bases not matched to a gene. The CDR3 loop spans 17 amino acids. CDR3 sequence: CASSGLAGGGNTGELFF. DNA for the CDR3: TGTGCCAGCAGTGGTCTAGCGGGGGGTGGGAACACCGGGGAGCTGTTTTTT.

The V gene is TRBV3-1 (or the pseudogene TRBV3-2), the J gene TRBJ1-2; 7 nucleotides align to TRBD1. The length of the CDR3 is 14 residues. From germline, CDR1 is LGHDT and CDR2 YNNKEL (reference sequence). Germline trimming cut 4 bases from V and 6 bases from J; bases unmatched to any gene: 8. The CDR3: CASSLGQDKHGYTF. CDR3 DNA: TGTGCCAGCAGCCTCGGACAGGATAAGCATGGCTACACCTTC.

This chain joins TRBV12-5 and TRBJ1-2; 7 positions agree with TRBD1. J was trimmed by 4 bases and V by 2 bases; bases with no gene match: 7. From germline, CDR1 is LGHNT and CDR2 FRNRAP. This CDR3 has 15 amino acids. The CDR3 spells CASGLPQTGSYGYTF. Written as DNA, the CDR3 is TGTGCTAGTGGTTTGCCTCAGACAGGGAGCTATGGCTACACCTTC.

J is TRBJ2-1 and V is TRBV2; 10 nucleotides align to TRBD2. This CDR3 has 16 amino acids. Germline V lookup: CDR1 SNHLY, CDR2 FYNNEI. V was clipped by 7 bases and J by 4 bases; unmatched bases: 10. This CDR3 reads CASKVQGLASYNEQFF. The CDR3 DNA sequence: TGTGCCAGCAAGGTACAGGGACTAGCGAGTTACAATGAGCAGTTCTTC.

This clone was picked up one time. V is TRBV29-1 and J is TRBJ1-3, with unresolved D. V was trimmed by 6 bases and J by 0 bases, leaving 6 bases between them. CDR1 and CDR2 (germline): SQVTM, ANQGSEA. The CDR3 runs 12 residues. Written as DNA, the CDR3 is TGCAGCGTGCGCAACTCTGGAAACACCATATATTTT. This encodes CSVRNSGNTIYF.

This chain connects TRBV29-1 to TRBJ1-1; no definite D call. The V end lost 5 bases, the J end lost 1 base, and 11 bases lay between the germline ends. The germline CDR1 and CDR2 sequences are SQVTM and ANQGSEA. CDR3 length equals 13 residues. The CDR3 spells CSVSRVANTEAFF. For the CDR3, the DNA is TGCAGCGTTAGTAGAGTTGCGAACACTGAAGCTTTCTTT.

The genes are TRBV11-2 and TRBJ2-3; 9 bases fit TRBD1. The junction had 9 bases not matched to a gene; V was cut back by 3 bases and J by 5 bases. The CDR3 loop spans 16 amino acids. Germline-derived CDR1 and CDR2 are SGHAT and FQNNGV. CDR3 DNA: TGTGCCAGCAGCTTTGGGACGGGACAGGGTGGAGATACGCAGTATTTT. This encodes CASSFGTGQGGDTQYF. Using reference TRBV11-2 and TRBJ2-3 for the parts outside the CDR3, the full variable domain is EAGVAQSPRYKIIEKRQSVAFWCNPISGHATLYWYQQILGQGPKLLIQFQNNGVVDDSQLPKDRFSAERLKGVDSTLKIQPAKLEDSAVYLCASSFGTGQGGDTQYFGPGTRLTVL.

The genes are TRBV7-9 and TRBJ2-1; unclear D gene. V was cut by 3 bases and J by 9 bases, with 12 bases left in between. The CDR3 is 13 residues long. Per the germline V gene, CDR1 is SEHNR and CDR2 is FQNEAQ (reference sequence). The CDR3 DNA sequence: TGTGCCAGCAGCTTTCATCCCCCCCCTGAGCAGTTCTTC. Residues: CASSFHPPPEQFF.

The rearrangement joins TRBV12-3 or TRBV12-4 to TRBJ1-2; tentatively, D is TRBD1 (6 bases). The V and J ends lost 6 bases and 3 bases respectively, with 11 bases between them. This CDR3 contains 13 residues. CDR3 nucleotides: TGTGCCAGCAGCACAGGGCGTGACTATGGCTACACCTTC. Translating gives CASSTGRDYGYTF.

The V and J genes are TRBV2 and TRBJ2-7; D is unresolved. Germline V CDR1 and CDR2: SNHLY, FYNNEI. The CDR3 covers 13 residues. V shed 7 bases and J shed 1 base, with 11 bases lying between them. CDR3 DNA sequence: TGTGCCAGCAAGACGGGTCCTTCCTACGAGCAGTACTTC. Translated, it gives CASKTGPSYEQYF.

The chain uses TRBV10-3 and TRBJ2-7; TRBD2 aligns across 8 bases. The CDR3 runs to 15 residues. V dropped 4 bases and J dropped 4; count of bases not matched to a gene: 9. From germline, CDR1 is ENHRY and CDR2 SYGVKD. The CDR3 reads CAISGGTRKVYEQYF. As DNA, the CDR3 is TGTGCCATCAGTGGCGGGACTAGGAAAGTTTACGAGCAGTACTTC.

This sequence joins TRBV7-9 and TRBJ1-1; weak D call: TRBD1 (6 bases). Germline V gene sequence: CDR1 SEHNR, CDR2 FQNEAQ (reference sequence). This CDR3 is 14 amino acids long. V lost 3 bases and J 0 bases, leaving 8 bases between the germline ends. CDR3 nucleotides: TGTGCCAGCAGCTTTCAGGGGATGAACACTGAAGCTTTCTTT. This codes for CASSFQGMNTEAFF. The variable domain in full, completed from reference TRBV7-9 and TRBJ1-1, reads DTGVSQNPRHKITKRGQNVTFRCDPISEHNRLYWYRQTLGQGPEFLTYFQNEAQLEKSRLLSDRFSAERPKGSFSTLEIQRTEQGDSAMYLCASSFQGMNTEAFFGQGTRLTVV.